The clone carrying this T cell receptor (beta chain) was counted at least ten times. These data are taken from a study of molecular identifiers for immune sequencing clone quantification. Study details: For replicates, RNA isolated from approximately 20,000 or 98,000 naive CD8 cells was divided into five portions, of which four were sequenced.

Methods described previously, with TCR primers listed, were used for bulk TCR libraries. One entry per CDR3 protein, called by TCRdb with MiXCR from the PCR reads. The sample carries 70,000 to 90,000 distinct CDR3 sequences, 21% recorded once. Source material for naive CD8 libraries was about 19,000 to 1,000,000 sorted cells, with 10%, 30% or 50% RNA. CD8+CD4-CCR7+CD45RA+ cells were sorted as naive CD8 T cells. The CDR3 contains 18 residues. Germline values: CDR1 DFQATT, CDR2 SNEGSKA (reference sequence). V gave up 1 base and J gave up 2 bases, with 22 bases separating them. The chain uses TRBV20-1 and TRBJ2-3, with D tentatively TRBD2 (6 bases). The sequenced material came from naive CD8+ T cells from blood, with Jurkat cell RNA spiked in. Indicated subset: FACS-sorted CD8+CD4-CCR7+CD45RA+ naive T cells. This receptor was identified in a human donor in good health. Some libraries in this study had Jurkat cell RNA spiked in. In nucleotides, the CDR3 is TGCAGTGCTAGAGGGATACTGGGGGTAGCGGAGATCACAGATACGCAGTATTTT. Translated: CSARGILGVAEITDTQYF.